This TCR beta chain stems from a study of blood T cell repertoires in COVID-19 (dated by TCRdb to about 2020). In the study overall: Samples from collaborators originated in the United States, Italy and Spain and spanned both the acute and convalescent phases of COVID-19. The repertoires were released in a freely available public database meant as a resource for research on the immune response to SARS-CoV-2. The samples were drawn from two sources: the first 160 participants of the ongoing ImmuneRACE study, and 1,000 to 1,500 subjects contributed by 6 global collaborators. Where available, HLA class I and class II types were obtained from metadata supplied by the sample provider rather than from assay-based typing. The prospective study material was composed of cDNA or gDNA derived from T cells, B-cell-depleted T cells, or PBMCs. A de-identified subject ID, COVID-19 status, age in years and sex were almost always included in the sample metadata. The dataset comprised deeply sampled blood TCRbeta repertoires from subjects exposed to, actively infected with, or recovered from COVID-19.

Each collaborating institution followed its own protocols to collect whole blood in K2EDTA tubes. For TCRbeta analysis, collaborators shipped samples as frozen whole blood, isolated PBMCs, or DNA extracted from either of those sample types. Taken from the germline V gene, the CDR1 and CDR2 loops are MNHNS and SASEGT. The junction shows trimming of 6 bases on V and 2 bases on J, plus 16 bases between the germline ends. The CDR3, cysteine through phenylalanine, is 15 amino acids long. Solely the CDR3 DNA is kept, with 45 bases framed from the first base. Study-level results and caveats: Clinical and demographic metadata were provided uncurated, with the amount varying by source and participant.

The immunoSEQ Assay, a bias-controlled multiplex PCR, was used to amplify TCRbeta CDR3 regions from genomic DNA. The paper's processing steps were these. The number of nucleated cells in each sample was estimated from the amplification of reference gene primers within the assay. Sequence reads were collapsed and filtered to measure the absolute abundance of every unique TCRbeta CDR3 rearrangement. For each sample, productive Simpson clonality was calculated as the square root of Simpson's diversity index across productive rearrangements. The immuneACCESS repertoire file appears here via TCRdb, limited to in-frame rearrangements. These files lack a portion of the clones; in checked studies, under half of the deficit traces to unresolved V genes, and the cause of the others is not known. The V and J calls and clone size were taken over from that table, and D and trimming were inferred from the DNA. This sample lists under 200,000 clones; approximately 90% were detected once. Under 6.5% of the sample is held by the ten biggest clonotypes.

Points on this clone: Its antigen target is currently unknown. Per-nucleotide qualities are absent, and no much larger clonotype sits a single base away.

The TCR comes from a man aged 40-50 years with active or convalescent COVID-19. The sequenced sample consisted of peripheral blood. The V and J segments used are TRBV6-1 and TRBJ2-5; confidence is insufficient to name the D gene. The CDR3 region: CASRESGTMQETQYF. The sequenced DNA: TGTGCCAGCAGAGAATCAGGAACAATGCAAGAGACCCAGTACTTC.